This TCR beta chain was sequenced for a study of CD8 T cells in ankylosing spondylitis. Trimming removed 5 bases from V and 4 bases from J, with 14 bases in between. The length of the CDR3 is 14 residues. Germline V gene lookup returns CDR1 SEHNR and CDR2 FQNEAQ (reference sequence). Study-level points and caveats: Made up of eight highly homologous variants, a TCR beta motif appeared characteristic of ankylosing spondylitis blood. Clones linked to the disease showed a CD8+ phenotype. They occurred at relatively low frequencies in peripheral blood.

This clonotype came up a few times. Its antigen remains unidentified. Researchers built TCR beta libraries using quantitative 5'-RACE with molecular barcodes. TCRdb passed the 5' RACE reads through MiXCR, listing each CDR3 protein once. Of around 770,000 distinct CDR3 sequences detected, roughly 19% appear once; the ten largest clones hold under 20%. The clonotype was recovered from a male donor with ankylosing spondylitis. This rearrangement joins TRBV7-9 to TRBJ2-5; no clear D. Sequenced: blood, either unsorted or a sorted T cell fraction (not recorded which). CDR3 nucleotides: TGTGCCAGCAGCCTGGCAGGTTTGTCAGAGACCCAGTACTTC. This sequence encodes CASSLAGLSETQYF.